This record covers a single TCR beta chain. V was clipped by 3 bases and J by 1 base, with 11 bases between them. The CDR3 runs 15 residues. Looked up from germline, CDR1 is MNHNS and CDR2 is SASEGT. The record originates from a study of blood T cell repertoires in COVID-19. Overall study: From T cells, B-cell-depleted T cells, or PBMCs came the material, which was cDNA or gDNA.

Produced via immunoSEQ multiplex PCR; TCRdb's table is partial and in-frame only. Counted here are under 95,000 clones, around nine tenths occurring once; the ten biggest clones make up approximately 19%. Source material: peripheral blood. The receptor was isolated from a woman of 80 years or more with acute or convalescent COVID-19. The chain joins TRBV6-1 to TRBJ2-3; TRBD2 might be the D (6 bases). The CDR3 loop is CASSEGWGGTDTQYF. CDR3 sequence (DNA): TGTGCCAGCAGTGAGGGTTGGGGGGGCACAGATACGCAGTATTTT.